Listed below are T cell receptor beta chains from one sample, sequenced in a study of vaccination and CD4 T cells after COVID-19. TCRdb re-analysed the PCR reads in MiXCR, keeping a single row per CDR3 protein. The sample shows tens of thousands of distinct CDR3 sequences, 67% of them seen only once. Their antigen targets remain unknown. This specimen consisted of CD4+ T cells from blood, cultured in vitro, obtained after SARS-CoV-2 vaccination. These receptors all stem from a human donor who received a COVID-19 vaccine. CDR3s leave out the opening cysteine and the closing phenylalanine or tryptophan. The order of the fields is clone size, V gene, CDR3 protein. Some rows mark clone size as missing; the rest say once, few, many or name a class of expanded clone.

>.|TRBV19
ASSIVPRGNQPQH
>.|TRBV7-9
ASSPRTSGYNEQF
>.|TRBV24-1
ATSDLTGDLHQETQY
>.|TRBV11-2
ASIRGQGNTEAF
>.|TRBV12-3/TRBV12-4
ASSLGGQETQY
>.|TRBV7-2
ASSPPSATGELF
>.|TRBV10-1
ASSPDRNTDTQY
>.|TRBV6-2/TRBV6-3
ASSRTGSYEQY
>.|TRBV6-1
ASSEAGKGWKKLF
>few|TRBV6-5
ASSYSRDGEAF
>few|TRBV6-1
ASSPTPHTEAF
>.|TRBV30
AWSVGSNQPQH
>.|TRBV19
ASSIRTSGITYEQY
>.|TRBV12-3/TRBV12-4
ASLRLAGGPNEQF
>.|TRBV7-9
ASSKSDTEAF
>few|TRBV30
AWSFGTANNSPLH
>.|TRBV7-7
ASSPGTSGEIGEQY
>.|TRBV10-1
ASLPYSGLTNTGELF
>.|TRBV3-1
ASSHSSTNHQPQH
>.|TRBV6-5
ASSYQGGDEQY
>.|TRBV6-2/TRBV6-3
ASKMEVYNIQY
>few|TRBV6-1
ASSPATGGYGYT
>.|TRBV12-3/TRBV12-4
ASSFQGQETQY
>.|TRBV11-3
ASSLESGPFLGGTQY
>.|TRBV24-1
ATSDIAGYGYT